This entry describes one T cell receptor (beta chain). The clone's antigen remains unknown. Per-base quality was not reported, and no clone a single base away is much larger than it. The cysteine opens and the phenylalanine closes a CDR3 of 16 amino acids. Just the 48-base CDR3 DNA is kept, in frame starting at base 1. For CDR1 and CDR2, the germline V gene (reference sequence) lists DFQATT and SNEGSKA. V ends up 0 bases short and J 7 bases short, with an unmatched junction base count of 8. Patients chosen for sequencing had shown expansion of CD8+CD57+ cells by flow cytometry. CD8+CD57+ effector memory cells were additionally sequenced from about 15% of the 12 patients who had enough cells. Every patient had severe acquired aplastic anemia, diagnosed using the International Study of Aplastic Anemia and Agranulocytosis and Camitta criteria. No therapy had been received by the patients at the time of blood sampling. Bead enrichment of CD8+CD57+ cells gave a mean DNA yield of approximately 1.6 ug. The study deep-sequenced TCR repertoires of sorted CD4+ and CD8+ blood T cells from severe aplastic anemia patients and healthy subjects. Patients were enrolled under clinicaltrials.gov protocols 00001620, 01623167, 00001397, 00071045, 00081523 and 00961064 in the USA. Ficoll-Paque density gradient centrifugation was used to isolate peripheral blood mononuclear cells.

This specimen comes from a study of CD8+CD57+ T cells in acquired aplastic anemia (dated by TCRdb to 2017 to 2018). Study-level background: CD8+CD57+ expansion was defined as frequency above the mean frequency observed in healthy subjects.

Overall study outcomes, separate from this receptor: Although roughly 29 CD8+ CDR3 sequences were shared by patients and controls, these sequences appeared highly expressed in patients and within the immunodominant clones of patients. No significant difference in CD8+ Simpson's diversity was found between patients and healthy controls (P=0.060). In patients, diversity was lower in CD8+CD57+ cells than in the total CD4+ and CD8+ cell pools.

Genomic DNA served as template for TCR beta VDJ combination and CDR3 sequence profiling. An Illumina HiSeq 2000 was the platform used for TCR repertoire sequencing. The study's own analysis went as follows. Repertoire assessment relied on Simpson's diversity index, CDR3 size and DJ length profiles, and TRBV/TRBJ rearrangement plots. The immunodominant clone was defined as the most abundant DNA sequence in deep sequencing data. CDR3 amino acid sequences were screened for sharing across subjects and compared with published repertoires and the VDJdb database. TCRdb reprocessing: public reads trimmed at Q25 with fastp, clones called with MiXCR, in-frame beta chains kept. Merged by CDR3 protein, the rows form single entries marked with the most common genes and DNA. These V and J calls rely on TCRdb rather than the paper's analysis. This sample lists about 18,000 distinct CDR3 sequences; 30% to 45% were detected once. The ten largest clones represent 80% to 90% of the sample.

Sample: CD8+CD57+ T cells sorted from PBMCs. Reading the label with the study, this specimen's cell subset or site is: bead-enriched CD8+CD57+ effector memory T cells from SAA patients. The V and J genes are TRBV20-1 and TRBJ2-1; TRBD2 lines up with 11 middle nucleotides. This clonotype was sampled from a human donor with aplastic anemia. The DNA sequence is TGCAGTGCTAGAGATCAGTCTAGCGGGGGGTGGAATGAGCAGTTCTTC. Translated, it gives CSARDQSSGGWNEQFF.